These 10 T cell receptor beta chains share one sample of origin, sequenced in a study of spatial heterogeneity in lung cancer. TCRdb reprocessed the 5' RACE reads via MiXCR and lists one record per CDR3 protein. Of tens of thousands of distinct CDR3 sequences in the sample, 7.5% to 8% were seen once. Time point given: sample taken at primary tumor resection. No cells were sorted before sequencing. The whole RNA sequenced was extracted from tumor, nontumor lung or frozen PBMC. Sequenced material: PBMCs, taken at surgery. These receptors originate from a male donor with early-stage non-small cell lung cancer.

This clonotype was observed at least ten times. The chain recombines TRBV10-3 with TRBJ1-2; D is unresolved. This CDR3 has 13 amino acids. CDR1 is ENHRY and CDR2 is SYGVKD in the germline V gene. The germline V and J ends were trimmed by 3 bases and 1 base, with 6 bases remaining between them. This CDR3 is CAISDNNNYGYTF. In DNA form, the CDR3 reads TGTGCCATCAGTGACAACAATAACTATGGCTACACCTTC.

In this sample, this clonotype turned up many times. V and J are TRBV20-1 and TRBJ2-2; weak D call: TRBD2 (6 bases). The CDR3 has 17 amino acids. V dropped 3 bases and J dropped 4 bases, with 21 bases sitting between them. Germline V gives CDR1 DFQATT, CDR2 SNEGSKA (reference sequence). The CDR3 coding sequence is TGCAGTGCTAGCGGACCTTTGATGGAGGGAGGCACCGGGGAGCTGTTTTTT. Translation: CSASGPLMEGGTGELFF.

The chain joins TRBV5-1 to TRBJ1-2, with no clear D. The CDR3 loop spans 16 amino acids. Looked up from germline, CDR1 is SGHRS and CDR2 is YFSETQ. V lost 3 bases and J lost 4, with 19 bases in between. This chain's CDR3 is CASSSRGRGGTYGYTF. In nucleotides, the CDR3 is TGCGCCAGCAGCTCGAGAGGCCGGGGAGGTACCTATGGCTACACCTTC.

There are many counts of this clonotype. The rearrangement joins TRBV7-3 to TRBJ2-2; D is ambiguous. The germline V and J ends were trimmed by 1 base and 6 bases, with 6 bases remaining between them. CDR3 length: 13 residues. In germline, CDR1 is SGHTA, CDR2 FQGTGA. This chain's CDR3 is CASSLIFPGELFF. The CDR3, as DNA: TGTGCCAGCAGCTTAATTTTCCCCGGGGAGCTGTTTTTT.

This clonotype was observed at least ten times. This chain uses TRBV7-8 with TRBJ1-2; D remains unclear. Trimming took off 5 bases at V and 1 base at J, with 11 bases between the two ends. Per the germline V gene, CDR1 is SGHVS and CDR2 is FQNEAQ. The CDR3 is made up of 14 amino acids. This CDR3 reads CASSPLMGNYGYTF. CDR3 DNA: TGTGCCAGCAGCCCATTGATGGGTAACTATGGCTACACCTTC.

This clonotype was seen ten or more times. V gene TRBV6-2 or TRBV6-3 combines with J gene TRBJ1-5; D call uncertain. The length of the CDR3 is 13 residues. Germline V gene lookup returns CDR1 MNHEY and CDR2 SVGEGT. Trimming shortened V by 7 bases and J by 2 bases, and 9 bases separated the two germline ends. For the CDR3, the DNA is TGTGCCAGCAAAGGAGGTGGCAATCAGCCCCAGCATTTT. As protein: CASKGGGNQPQHF.

The chain uses TRBV7-6 and TRBJ2-5, with no clear D. CDR1 is SGHVS, CDR2 FNYEAQ, per germline. Trimming stripped 1 base from V and 4 bases from J, with 7 bases between. This CDR3 is 13 amino acids long. The CDR3 loop is CASSLVFRETQYF. The CDR3 DNA reads as TGTGCCAGCAGCTTAGTCTTCCGAGAGACCCAGTACTTC.

This clonotype was counted a few times. V gene TRBV18 combines with J gene TRBJ2-1; D may correspond to TRBD1 or TRBD2 (5 bases each). The CDR3 covers 15 residues. CDR1 is KGHSH, CDR2 LQKENI, per germline. V was trimmed by 3 bases and J by 8 bases, leaving 17 bases between them. This CDR3 is CASSPGAPGSDEQFF. The CDR3 region has the DNA TGTGCCAGCTCACCCGGGGCGCCCGGCAGCGATGAGCAGTTCTTC. The full variable domain, its missing parts supplied by reference TRBV18 and TRBJ2-1, is NAGVMQNPRHLVRRRGQEARLRCSPMKGHSHVYWYRQLPEEGLKFMVYLQKENIIDESGMPKERFSAEFPKEGPSILRIQQVVRGDSAAYFCASSPGAPGSDEQFFGPGTRLTVL.

This clonotype was recorded many times. The chain recombines TRBV5-1 with TRBJ2-2, with D unresolved. V was shortened by 4 bases and J by 0 bases, with 10 bases between the two germline ends. The germline CDR1 and CDR2 sequences are SGHRS and YFSETQ. This CDR3 is built from 15 residues. The CDR3 protein is CASSEDPANTGELFF. For the CDR3, the DNA is TGCGCCAGCAGCGAGGACCCAGCGAACACCGGGGAGCTGTTTTTT.

The J gene is TRBJ1-2, the V gene TRBV13; 10 bases agree with TRBD1. Germline V lookup: CDR1 PRHDT, CDR2 FYEKMQ (reference sequence). The CDR3 length is 16 residues. V trimming: 0 bases; J trimming: 6 bases; junction bases outside the gene matches: 7. CDR3 nucleotides: TGTGCCAGCAGCTTAGGCCAGACAGGGGGCCTGGATGGCTACACCTTC. Translating it yields CASSLGQTGGLDGYTF. Looking up the rest from reference TRBV13 and TRBJ1-2 gives the full variable domain: AAGVIQSPRHLIKEKRETATLKCYPIPRHDTVYWYQQGPGQDPQFLISFYEKMQSDKGSIPDRFSAQQFSDYHSELNMSSLELGDSALYFCASSLGQTGGLDGYTFGSGTRLTVV.